The present TCR beta chain was sequenced within a study of cytomegalovirus exposure and HLA in healthy donors. Study information: Researchers found that less than 90% of over 350 genotyped donors fell within the Caucasian-associated ancestry cluster.

With 60 Vbeta and 13 Jbeta primers, the PCR was carried out. Profiling relied on immunoSEQ multiplex PCR, and the TCRdb table lists in-frame clones only, not all of them. The table records roughly 100,000 clones, approximately 77% of them present only once. The germline CDR1 and CDR2 sequences are MDHEN and SYDVKM. V lost 2 bases, J lost 10 bases, and 11 bases lay in between. The CDR3 runs to 12 residues. Study-wide results and caveats: The study reported that TCR beta sequences accurately predicted HLA-A and HLA-B alleles in most subjects.

Concerning this clone: As yet, its antigen is unknown.

This TCR derives from a female donor in good health and CMV-seronegative. The chain employs TRBV28 and TRBJ1-1; no reliable D call. Sequences were obtained from PBMCs. CDR3 DNA sequence: TGTGCCAGCAGTTTAGGCCTCCGGAGAGCTTTCTTT. It encodes CASSLGLRRAFF.